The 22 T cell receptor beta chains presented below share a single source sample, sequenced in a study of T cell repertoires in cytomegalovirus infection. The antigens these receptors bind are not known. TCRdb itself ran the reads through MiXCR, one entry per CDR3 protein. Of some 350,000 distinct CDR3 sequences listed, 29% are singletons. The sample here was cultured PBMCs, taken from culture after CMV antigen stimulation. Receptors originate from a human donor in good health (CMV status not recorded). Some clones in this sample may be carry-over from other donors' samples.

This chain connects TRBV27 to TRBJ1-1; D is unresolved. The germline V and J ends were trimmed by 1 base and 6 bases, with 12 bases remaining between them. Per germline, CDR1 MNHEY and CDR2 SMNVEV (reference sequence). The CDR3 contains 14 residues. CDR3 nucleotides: TGTGCCAGCAGTTTATACCCGGGGAGGCCTGAAGCTTTCTTT. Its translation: CASSLYPGRPEAFF.

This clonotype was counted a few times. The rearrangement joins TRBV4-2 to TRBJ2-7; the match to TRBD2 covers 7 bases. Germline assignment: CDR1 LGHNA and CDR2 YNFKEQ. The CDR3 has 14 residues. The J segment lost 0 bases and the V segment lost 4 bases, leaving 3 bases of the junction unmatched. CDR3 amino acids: CASSRSGISYEQYF. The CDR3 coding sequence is TGTGCCAGCAGCCGAAGCGGGATCTCCTACGAGCAGTACTTC.

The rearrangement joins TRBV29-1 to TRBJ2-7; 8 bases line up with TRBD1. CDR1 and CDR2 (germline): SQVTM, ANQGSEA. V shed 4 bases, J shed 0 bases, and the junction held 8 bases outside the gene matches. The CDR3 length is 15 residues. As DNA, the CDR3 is TGCAGCGTTGCCACCGGGACAGGATCCTCCTACGAGCAGTACTTC. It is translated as CSVATGTGSSYEQYF.

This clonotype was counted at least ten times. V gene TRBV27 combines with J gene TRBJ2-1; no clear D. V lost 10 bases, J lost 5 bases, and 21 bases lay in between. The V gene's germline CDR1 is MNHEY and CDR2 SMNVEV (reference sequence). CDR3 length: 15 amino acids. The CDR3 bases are TGTGCCACCCGCAGTTTTAGGGTAGTTCACAATGAGCAGTTCTTC. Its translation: CATRSFRVVHNEQFF.

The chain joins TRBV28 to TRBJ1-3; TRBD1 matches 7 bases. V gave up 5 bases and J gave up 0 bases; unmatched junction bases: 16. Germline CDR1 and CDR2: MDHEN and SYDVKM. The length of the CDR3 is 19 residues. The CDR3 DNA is TGTGCCAGCAGTAATTCCGGAATCAGGGGGATAAACTCTGGAAACACCATATATTTT. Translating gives CASSNSGIRGINSGNTIYF.

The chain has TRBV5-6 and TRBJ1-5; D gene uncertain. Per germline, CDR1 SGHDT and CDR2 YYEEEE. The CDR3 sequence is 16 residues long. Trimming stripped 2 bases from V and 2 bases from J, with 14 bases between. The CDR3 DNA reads TGTGCCAGCAGCTTAGCAAGGATTGGCGGCAATCAGCCCCAGCATTTT. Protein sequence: CASSLARIGGNQPQHF.

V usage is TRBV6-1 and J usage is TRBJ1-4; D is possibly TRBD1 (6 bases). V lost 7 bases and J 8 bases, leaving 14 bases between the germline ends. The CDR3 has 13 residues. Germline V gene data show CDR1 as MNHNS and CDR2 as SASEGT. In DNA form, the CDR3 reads TGTGCCAGCACCAGACAGGAGGACGAAAAACTGTTTTTT. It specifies CASTRQEDEKLFF.

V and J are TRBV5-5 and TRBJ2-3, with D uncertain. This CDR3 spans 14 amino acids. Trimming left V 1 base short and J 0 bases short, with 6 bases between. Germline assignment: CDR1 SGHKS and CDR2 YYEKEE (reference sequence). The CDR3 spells CASSLWGSTDTQYF. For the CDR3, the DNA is TGTGCCAGCAGCTTGTGGGGTAGCACAGATACGCAGTATTTT. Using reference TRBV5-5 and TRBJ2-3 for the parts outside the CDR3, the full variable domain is DAGVTQSPTHLIKTRGQQVTLRCSPISGHKSVSWYQQVLGQGPQFIFQYYEKEERGRGNFPDRFSARQFPNYSSELNVNALLLGDSALYLCASSLWGSTDTQYFGPGTRLTVL.

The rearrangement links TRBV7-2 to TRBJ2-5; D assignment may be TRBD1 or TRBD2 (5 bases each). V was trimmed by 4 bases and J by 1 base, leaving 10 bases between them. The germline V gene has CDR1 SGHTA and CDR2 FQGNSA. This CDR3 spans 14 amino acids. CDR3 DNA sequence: TGTGCCAGCAGCTCCGGGGCCGCCCAAGAGACCCAGTACTTC. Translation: CASSSGAAQETQYF.

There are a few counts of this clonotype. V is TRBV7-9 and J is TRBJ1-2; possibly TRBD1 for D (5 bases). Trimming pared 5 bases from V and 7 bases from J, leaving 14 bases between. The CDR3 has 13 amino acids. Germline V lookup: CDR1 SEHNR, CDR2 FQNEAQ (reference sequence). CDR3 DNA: TGTGCCAGCAGCGGCGAGGGGTTGGGTGGCTACACCTTC. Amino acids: CASSGEGLGGYTF.

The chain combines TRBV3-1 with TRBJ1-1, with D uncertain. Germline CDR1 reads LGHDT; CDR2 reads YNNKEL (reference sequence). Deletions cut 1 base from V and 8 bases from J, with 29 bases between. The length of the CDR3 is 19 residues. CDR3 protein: CASSQVLSGKARTSPEAFF. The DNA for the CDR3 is TGTGCCAGCAGCCAAGTCCTTTCTGGGAAGGCACGGACTTCACCAGAAGCTTTCTTT.

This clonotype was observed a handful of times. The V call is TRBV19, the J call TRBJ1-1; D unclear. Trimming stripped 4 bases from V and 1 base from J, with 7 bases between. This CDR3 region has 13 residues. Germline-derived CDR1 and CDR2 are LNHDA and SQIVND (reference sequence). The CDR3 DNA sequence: TGTGCCAGTAGTAATGCTCCGAACACTGAAGCTTTCTTT. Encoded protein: CASSNAPNTEAFF.

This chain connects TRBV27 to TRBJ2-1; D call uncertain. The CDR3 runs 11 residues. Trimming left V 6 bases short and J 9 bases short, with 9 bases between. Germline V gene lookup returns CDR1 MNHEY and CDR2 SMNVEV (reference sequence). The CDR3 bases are TGTGCCAGCAGGATATCGGGTGAGCAGTTCTTC. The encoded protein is CASRISGEQFF.

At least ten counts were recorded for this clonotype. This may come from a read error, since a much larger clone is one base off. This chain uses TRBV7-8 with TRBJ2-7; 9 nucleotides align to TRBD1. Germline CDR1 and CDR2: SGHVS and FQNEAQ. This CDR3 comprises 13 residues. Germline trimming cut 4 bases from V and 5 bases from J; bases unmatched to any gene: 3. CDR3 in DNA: TGTGCCAGCAGCTCAGGACAGGGGAACGAGCAGTACTTC. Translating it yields CASSSGQGNEQYF.

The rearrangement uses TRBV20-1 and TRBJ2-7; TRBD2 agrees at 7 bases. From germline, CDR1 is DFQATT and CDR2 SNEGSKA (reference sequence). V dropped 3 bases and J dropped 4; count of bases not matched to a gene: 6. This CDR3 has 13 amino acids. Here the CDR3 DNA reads TGCAGTGCTAGTACGGGAGGTCGGTACGAGCAGTACTTC. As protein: CSASTGGRYEQYF.

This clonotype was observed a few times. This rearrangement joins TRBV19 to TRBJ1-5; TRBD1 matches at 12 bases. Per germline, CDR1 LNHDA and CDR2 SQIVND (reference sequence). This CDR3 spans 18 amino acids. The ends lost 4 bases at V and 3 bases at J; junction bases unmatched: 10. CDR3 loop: CASSTTGTGGANNQPQHF. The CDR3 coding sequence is TGTGCCAGTAGTACCACCGGGACAGGGGGCGCGAACAATCAGCCCCAGCATTTT.

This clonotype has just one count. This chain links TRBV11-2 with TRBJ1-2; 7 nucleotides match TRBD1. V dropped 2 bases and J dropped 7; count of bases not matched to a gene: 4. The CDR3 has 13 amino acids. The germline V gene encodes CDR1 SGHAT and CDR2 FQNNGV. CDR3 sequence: CASSLPTGVGYTF. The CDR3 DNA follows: TGTGCCAGCAGCTTACCCACAGGGGTTGGCTACACCTTC.

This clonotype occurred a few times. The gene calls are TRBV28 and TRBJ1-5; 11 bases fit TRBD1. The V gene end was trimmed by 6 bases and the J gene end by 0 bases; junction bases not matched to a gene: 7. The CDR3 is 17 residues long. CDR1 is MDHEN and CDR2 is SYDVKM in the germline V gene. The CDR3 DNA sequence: TGTGCCAGCAGCTCCGGGACAGGGGGTAGTAGCAATCAGCCCCAGCATTTT. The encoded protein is CASSSGTGGSSNQPQHF.

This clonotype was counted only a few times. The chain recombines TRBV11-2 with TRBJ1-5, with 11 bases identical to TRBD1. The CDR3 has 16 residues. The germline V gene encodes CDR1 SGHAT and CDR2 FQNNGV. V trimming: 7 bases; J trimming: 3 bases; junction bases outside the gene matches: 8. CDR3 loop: CASTKGQGVFNQPQHF. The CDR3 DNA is TGTGCCAGCACCAAGGGACAGGGGGTTTTCAATCAGCCCCAGCATTTT. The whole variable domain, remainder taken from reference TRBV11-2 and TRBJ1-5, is EAGVAQSPRYKIIEKRQSVAFWCNPISGHATLYWYQQILGQGPKLLIQFQNNGVVDDSQLPKDRFSAERLKGVDSTLKIQPAKLEDSAVYLCASTKGQGVFNQPQHFGDGTRLSIL.

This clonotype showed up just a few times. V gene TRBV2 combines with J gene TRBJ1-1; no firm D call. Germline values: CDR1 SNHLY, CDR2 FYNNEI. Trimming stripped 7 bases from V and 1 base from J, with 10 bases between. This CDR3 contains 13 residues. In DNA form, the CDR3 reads TGTGCCAGCATTGCGACTCAGAACACTGAAGCTTTCTTT. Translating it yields CASIATQNTEAFF.

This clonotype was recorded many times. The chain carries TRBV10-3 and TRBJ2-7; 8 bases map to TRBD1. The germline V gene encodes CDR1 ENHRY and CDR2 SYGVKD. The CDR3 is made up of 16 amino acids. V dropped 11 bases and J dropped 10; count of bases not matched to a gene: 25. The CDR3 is CAAQTPGDRPKSGQYF. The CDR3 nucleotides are TGTGCCGCCCAGACACCGGGGGACAGGCCAAAGTCCGGACAGTACTTC.

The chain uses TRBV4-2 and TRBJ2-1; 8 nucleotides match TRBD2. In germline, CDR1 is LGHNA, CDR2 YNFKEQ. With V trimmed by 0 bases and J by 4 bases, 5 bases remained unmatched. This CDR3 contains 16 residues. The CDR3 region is CASSQDRSSGYNEQFF. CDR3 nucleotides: TGTGCCAGCAGCCAAGATAGGTCTAGCGGGTACAATGAGCAGTTCTTC.